Below are 4 T cell receptor beta chains sequenced from a single sample in a study of immune evolution from preneoplasia to lung adenocarcinoma. The protocol was immunoSEQ multiplex PCR, while the TCRdb copy is restricted to in-frame clones and leaves out a portion. This table has roughly 3,100 clones, around 78% appearing once. Sequenced: FFPE atypical adenomatous hyperplasia tissue from the lung. Subset denoted: atypical adenomatous hyperplasia (AAH), lung preneoplasia. Source of these receptors: a person aged 70 to 85 with lung adenocarcinoma.

The rearrangement joins TRBV9 to TRBJ2-1; 9 bases fit TRBD1. With V trimmed by 0 bases and J by 5 bases, 15 bases remained unmatched. The CDR3 spans 19 residues. Per germline, CDR1 SGDLS and CDR2 YYNGEE. The CDR3 DNA is TGTGCCAGCAGCGTAGCTTTTCCCGCCGGGGACAGGGTGAACAATGAGCAGTTCTTC. This codes for CASSVAFPAGDRVNNEQFF.

The chain carries TRBV19 and TRBJ2-2; TRBD2 matches 9 bases. CDR3 length: 17 residues. V shed 1 base and J 1 base; nucleotides not matched to a gene: 4. Germline V gives CDR1 LNHDA, CDR2 SQIVND (reference sequence). CDR3 sequence: CASSIGLAEMNTGELFF. The CDR3 bases are TGTGCCAGTAGTATAGGACTAGCGGAAATGAACACCGGGGAGCTGTTTTTT.

This chain connects TRBV6-5 to TRBJ1-2; D not certain. Germline lookup yields CDR1 MNHEY and CDR2 SVGAGI. This CDR3 is built from 15 residues. V dropped 2 bases and J dropped 6 bases, with 16 bases sitting between them. This CDR3 is CASSYHRSPGDGYTF. The CDR3 DNA follows: TGTGCCAGCAGTTACCATAGATCCCCCGGGGATGGCTACACCTTC.

The chain is built from TRBV19 and TRBJ2-1; weak D call: TRBD2 (6 bases). Trimming removed 3 bases from V and 0 bases from J, with 9 bases in between. The CDR3 length is 15 residues. Germline V gene lookup returns CDR1 LNHDA and CDR2 SQIVND (reference sequence). CDR3 loop: CASSIGRDSYNEQFF. The CDR3 DNA reads TGTGCCAGTAGTATTGGGCGGGACTCCTACAATGAGCAGTTCTTC.